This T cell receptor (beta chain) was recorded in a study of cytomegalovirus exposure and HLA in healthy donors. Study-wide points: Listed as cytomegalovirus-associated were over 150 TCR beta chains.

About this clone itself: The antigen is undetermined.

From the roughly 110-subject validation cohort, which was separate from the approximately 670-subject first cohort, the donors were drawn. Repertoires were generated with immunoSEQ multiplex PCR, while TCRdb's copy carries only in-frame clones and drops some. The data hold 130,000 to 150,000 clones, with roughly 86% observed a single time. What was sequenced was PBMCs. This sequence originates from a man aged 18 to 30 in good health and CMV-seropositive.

The CDR3 DNA sequence: TGCGCCAGCAGCCCCACACAGGGGCGAAACACCATATATTTT. Protein: CASSPTQGRNTIYF. The chain carries TRBV4-1 and TRBJ1-3, with TRBD1 matching 7 bases. V dropped 4 bases and J dropped 5; count of bases not matched to a gene: 5. CDR1 and CDR2 (germline): MGHRA, YSYEKL. There are 14 residues in the CDR3.